A single sample is the source of the 32 T cell receptor beta chains below, sequenced in a study of technical replicates of blood from a few donors (dated 2017 in TCRdb). Receptor amplification or capture employed the immunoSEQ multiplex PCR assay. The immuneACCESS repertoire file appears here via TCRdb, limited to in-frame rearrangements. These files lack a portion of the clones; in checked studies, under half of the deficit traces to unresolved V genes, and the cause of the others is not known. For this sample there are roughly 80,000 clones; about nine tenths appear just once. The ten largest make up roughly 0.41% of the sample. Sequenced input: T cells isolated from PBMCs. The receptors shown here come from a human donor in good health.

The gene calls are TRBV9 and TRBJ2-7; 7 bases are a match to TRBD2. The CDR3 runs 14 residues. Germline CDR1 and CDR2: SGDLS and YYNGEE. Trimming removed 1 base from V and 5 bases from J; junction bases left unmatched: 6. The DNA of the CDR3 is TGTGCCAGCAGCGTACTAGGACTAGTAGACGAGCAGTACTTC. It codes for CASSVLGLVDEQYF.

V and J are TRBV4-3 and TRBJ1-2, with D uncertain. The CDR3 contains 14 residues. Deletions cut 0 bases from V and 2 bases from J, with 7 bases between. The germline V gene encodes CDR1 LGHNA and CDR2 YSLEER. DNA of the CDR3: TGCGCCAGCAGCCAAGATCTGGCAAACTATGGCTACACCTTC. It is translated as CASSQDLANYGYTF.

The chain combines TRBV6-6 with TRBJ1-4; 7 nucleotides agree with TRBD1. The germline V gene encodes CDR1 MNHNY and CDR2 SVGAGI (reference sequence). The CDR3 contains 12 residues. Trimming cost V 6 bases and J 5 bases; bases outside gene matches: 0. For the CDR3, the DNA is TGTGCCAGCAGGACAGGGAATGAAAAACTGTTTTTT. As protein: CASRTGNEKLFF.

This sequence joins TRBV7-9 and TRBJ2-1; D is possibly TRBD2 (6 bases). The CDR3 length is 15 residues. Germline loops: CDR1 SEHNR, CDR2 FQNEAQ (reference sequence). With 0 bases removed from V and 4 bases from J, the gap between germline ends came to 10 bases. CDR3 in DNA: TGTGCCAGCAGCTTAGCTAGCGGACTGTACAATGAGCAGTTCTTC. Translating it yields CASSLASGLYNEQFF.

The rearrangement joins TRBV5-4 to TRBJ2-3; the D gene is possibly TRBD2 (6 bases). This CDR3 is 15 amino acids long. In germline, CDR1 is SGHNT, CDR2 YYREEE (reference sequence). V was pared by 2 bases and J by 2 bases, with 12 bases between. The CDR3 reads CASSFLATFTDTQYF. Written as DNA, the CDR3 is TGTGCCAGCAGCTTTCTAGCGACCTTCACAGATACGCAGTATTTT.

The V call is TRBV20-1, the J call TRBJ1-2; D uncertain. Trimming stripped 3 bases from V and 5 bases from J, with 7 bases between. The CDR3 has 11 residues. Germline V gene data show CDR1 as DFQATT and CDR2 as SNEGSKA (reference sequence). The CDR3 spells CSASRTYGYTF. CDR3 DNA sequence: TGCAGTGCTAGTCGCACTTATGGCTACACCTTC.

This clone was observed a single time. The V gene is TRBV30, the J gene TRBJ1-2; 11 bases match TRBD1. Germline values: CDR1 GTSNPN, CDR2 SVGIG (reference sequence). This CDR3 has 13 amino acids. Trimming at V came to 5 bases and at J to 2 bases, leaving 1 base not matched to a gene. For the CDR3, the DNA is TGTGCCTGGGGACAGGGGGCAAACTATGGCTACACCTTC. It is translated as CAWGQGANYGYTF.

The chain is built from TRBV11-3 and TRBJ2-2, with TRBD2 matching 9 bases. CDR3 length equals 15 residues. The V gene end was trimmed by 3 bases and the J gene end by 5 bases; junction bases not matched to a gene: 4. In germline, CDR1 is SGHNT, CDR2 YENEEA. CDR3 nucleotide sequence: TGTGCCAGCAGCTTTTGGCGGGAGGGGACCGGGGAGCTGTTTTTT. Translating gives CASSFWREGTGELFF.

The chain couples TRBV2 to TRBJ2-3; 7 bases are a match to TRBD2. The germline CDR1 and CDR2 sequences are SNHLY and FYNNEI. The CDR3 extends over 14 amino acids. This CDR3 is CATDGEGVGDTQYF. DNA for the CDR3: TGTGCTACTGACGGGGAGGGAGTGGGAGATACGCAGTATTTT.

In DNA, the CDR3 is TGTGCCTGGAGTGTAGAACTTTACAATGAGCAGTTCTTC. This sequence encodes CAWSVELYNEQFF. V is TRBV30 and J is TRBJ2-1; no clear D gene. Trimming took off 0 bases at V and 4 bases at J, with 7 bases between the two ends. The CDR3 loop spans 13 amino acids. The germline V gene encodes CDR1 GTSNPN and CDR2 SVGIG (reference sequence).

V usage is TRBV11-3 and J usage is TRBJ1-1; D gene ambiguous. V was pared by 1 base and J by 10 bases, with 16 bases between. Germline V gives CDR1 SGHNT, CDR2 YENEEA. The CDR3 is 14 residues long. The CDR3 nucleotides read TGTGCCAGCAGCTTAGTCGCCATGGAGGATGTAGCTTTCTTT. This codes for CASSLVAMEDVAFF. Drawing the rest from reference TRBV11-3 and TRBJ1-1, the complete variable domain is EAGVVQSPRYKIIEKKQPVAFWCNPISGHNTLYWYLQNLGQGPELLIRYENEEAVDDSQLPKDRFSAERLKGVDSTLKIQPAELGDSAVYLCASSLVAMEDVAFFGQGTRLTVV.

This clone was counted once. The chain links TRBV9 to TRBJ2-5; D is possibly TRBD1 (6 bases). V was shortened by 3 bases and J by 5 bases, with 8 bases between the two germline ends. Germline-derived CDR1 and CDR2 are SGDLS and YYNGEE. The CDR3 spans 12 residues. The CDR3 sequence is CASSDRAETQYF. The DNA for the CDR3 is TGTGCCAGCAGCGACAGGGCTGAGACCCAGTACTTC.

V usage is TRBV4-3 and J usage is TRBJ2-7; no clear D gene. Germline V lookup: CDR1 LGHNA, CDR2 YSLEER. The CDR3 covers 14 residues. Trimming cost V 1 base and J 0 bases, with 7 bases left between them. The chain's CDR3 is CASSQATFSYEQYF. For the CDR3, the DNA is TGCGCCAGCAGCCAAGCGACATTCTCCTACGAGCAGTACTTC.

The genes are TRBV5-1 and TRBJ2-7, with 10 bases lining up with TRBD2. CDR3 length: 15 amino acids. Germline CDR1 reads SGHRS; CDR2 reads YFSETQ. The trim removed 1 base at V and 6 bases at J, leaving 7 bases unmatched. The CDR3 region is CASSLRLGTSAEQYF. As DNA, the CDR3 is TGCGCCAGCAGCTTGCGGTTAGGGACTAGCGCCGAGCAGTACTTC.

The chain links TRBV27 to TRBJ1-4; TRBD1 is a possible D gene (5 bases). CDR1 MNHEY and CDR2 SMNVEV come from the germline V gene (reference sequence). The CDR3 loop spans 15 amino acids. V shed 0 bases and J shed 8 bases, with 13 bases lying between them. The CDR3 is CASSLSMQGREKLFF. The CDR3, as DNA: TGTGCCAGCAGTTTATCGATGCAGGGCCGGGAAAAACTGTTTTTT.

CDR3 nucleotides: TGTGCCAGCAGCTTAGATGGCTTCGTCACAGATACGCAGTATTTT. Translating it yields CASSLDGFVTDTQYF. This chain links TRBV7-2 with TRBJ2-3; D remains ambiguous. V was pared by 1 base and J by 2 bases, with 10 bases between. From germline, CDR1 is SGHTA and CDR2 FQGNSA. The CDR3 has 15 residues.

In nucleotides, the CDR3 is TGTGCCAGCAGTTTATATACCGGGACAGGGATTTGGCAGTACTTC. Protein sequence: CASSLYTGTGIWQYF. The V and J genes are TRBV27 and TRBJ2-7; 9 nucleotides line up with TRBD1. CDR3 length: 15 amino acids. Germline values: CDR1 MNHEY, CDR2 SMNVEV (reference sequence). Losses at the gene ends were 1 base for V and 9 bases for J; bases not matched to a gene: 10.

Only one count was recorded for this clone. The chain uses TRBV10-1 and TRBJ2-1; TRBD2 agrees at 10 bases. The length of the CDR3 is 15 residues. V lost 3 bases, J lost 4 bases, and 3 bases stayed unmatched. CDR1 is WNHNN, CDR2 SYGVQD, per germline (reference sequence). The CDR3 here is CASSETSGTYNEQFF. The CDR3 bases are TGCGCCAGCAGTGAAACTAGCGGGACATACAATGAGCAGTTCTTC.

CDR3 nucleotides: TGTGCCAGCAGTGAAGGGAACAGGGTTGGGGATACGCAGTATTTT. Its translation is CASSEGNRVGDTQYF. The chain recombines TRBV2 with TRBJ2-3; possible D gene TRBD1, 6 bases. V lost 1 base to trimming and J lost 6 bases, with 14 bases between them. This CDR3 region has 15 residues. Germline CDR1 is SNHLY and CDR2 is FYNNEI.

The chain uses TRBV7-9 and TRBJ2-7; TRBD1 aligns across 9 bases. V was pared by 4 bases and J by 4 bases, with 2 bases of the junction left unmatched. Germline V lookup: CDR1 SEHNR, CDR2 FQNEAQ (reference sequence). This CDR3 has 13 residues. Here the CDR3 reads CASSWTGVYEQYF. CDR3 bases: TGTGCCAGCAGCTGGACAGGGGTATACGAGCAGTACTTC.

The CDR3 sequence is CASSLGGTQYF. CDR3 in DNA: TGTGCCAGCAGCTTAGGAGGGACCCAGTACTTC. The chain recombines TRBV7-7 with TRBJ2-5, with D uncertain. The CDR3 extends over 11 amino acids. V gave up 1 base and J gave up 7 bases, with 4 bases separating them. Germline assignment: CDR1 SSHAT and CDR2 FNYEAQ (reference sequence).

The rearrangement links TRBV5-4 to TRBJ2-7; TRBD2 matches at 10 bases. With 0 bases clipped from V and 5 bases from J, the junction kept 5 bases outside the gene matches. CDR1 and CDR2 from the germline V gene are SGHNT and YYREEE (reference sequence). The CDR3 spans 15 residues. The DNA of the CDR3 is TGTGCCAGCAGCTTGGCCAGTACTAGCGGGAACGAGCAGTACTTC. It specifies CASSLASTSGNEQYF.

The chain combines TRBV10-3 with TRBJ2-5, with 14 bases aligning to TRBD2. The length of the CDR3 is 16 residues. Germline V CDR1 and CDR2: ENHRY, SYGVKD. V was clipped by 4 bases and J by 5 bases; unmatched bases: 6. CDR3 bases: TGTGCCATCAGTGTGGGACTAGCGGGAGCTGAGGAGACCCAGTACTTC. Translating it yields CAISVGLAGAEETQYF.

This chain joins TRBV5-1 and TRBJ2-1; 11 bases map to TRBD2. Germline-derived CDR1 and CDR2 are SGHRS and YFSETQ. The trim removed 4 bases at V and 7 bases at J, leaving 7 bases unmatched. This CDR3 has 15 residues. The CDR3 bases are TGCGCCAGCAGCCTACTAGCGGGAGTTGCAAATGAGCAGTTCTTC. As protein: CASSLLAGVANEQFF.

This clone turned up a few times. The CDR3 spells CASRVGQGMNTEAFF. The CDR3 DNA is TGTGCCAGCAGAGTTGGACAGGGAATGAACACTGAAGCTTTCTTT. The chain joins TRBV2 to TRBJ1-1; 8 bases align to TRBD1. There are 15 residues in the CDR3. After removal of 6 bases from V and 0 bases from J, the junction contained 6 bases not matched to a gene. CDR1 is SNHLY and CDR2 is FYNNEI in the germline V gene.

CDR3 protein: CASSPGTGGQETQYF. The CDR3 DNA follows: TGTGCCAGCAGCCCCGGGACAGGGGGCCAAGAGACCCAGTACTTC. The chain is built from TRBV5-8 and TRBJ2-5, with 11 nucleotides matching TRBD1. The CDR3 consists of 15 residues. CDR1 is SGHTS, CDR2 YDEGEE, per germline. Losses at the gene ends were 4 bases for V and 1 base for J; bases not matched to a gene: 3.

The V and J genes are TRBV7-6 and TRBJ2-7; TRBD2 agrees at 7 bases. CDR3 length: 16 amino acids. Germline CDR1 is SGHVS and CDR2 is FNYEAQ. With 0 bases clipped from V and 2 bases from J, the junction kept 7 bases outside the gene matches. The CDR3 nucleotides are TGTGCCAGCAGCTTAGCGTTAGCGGGCCCTACCTACGAGCAGTACTTC. Residues: CASSLALAGPTYEQYF.

CDR3 residues: CASSSPGWEGEQFF. Here the CDR3 DNA reads TGTGCCAGCAGCTCCCCAGGGTGGGAGGGTGAGCAGTTCTTC. The gene calls are TRBV11-2 and TRBJ2-1, with TRBD2 matching 7 bases. The CDR3 has 14 residues. CDR1 is SGHAT and CDR2 is FQNNGV in the germline V gene. Germline trimming cut 4 bases from V and 9 bases from J; bases unmatched to any gene: 9. The complete variable domain, with remaining parts taken from reference TRBV11-2 and TRBJ2-1, reads EAGVAQSPRYKIIEKRQSVAFWCNPISGHATLYWYQQILGQGPKLLIQFQNNGVVDDSQLPKDRFSAERLKGVDSTLKIQPAKLEDSAVYLCASSSPGWEGEQFFGPGTRLTVL.

The DNA of the CDR3 is TGTGCCAGCACGGGTAACTCCTACAATGAGCAGTTCTTC. Translating it yields CASTGNSYNEQFF. The rearrangement links TRBV6-5 to TRBJ2-1; no definite D call. The CDR3 sequence is 13 residues long. V was trimmed by 7 bases and J by 0 bases, leaving 7 bases between them. Germline V lookup: CDR1 MNHEY, CDR2 SVGAGI.

This sequence joins TRBV9 and TRBJ2-7, with 8 bases fitting TRBD2. CDR1 and CDR2 (germline): SGDLS, YYNGEE. This CDR3 is 14 amino acids long. The J segment lost 1 base and the V segment lost 4 bases, leaving 4 bases of the junction unmatched. This CDR3 is CASSSSGSSYEQYF. Written as DNA, the CDR3 is TGTGCCAGCAGCTCAAGCGGGAGTTCCTACGAGCAGTACTTC.

The chain joins TRBV6-4 to TRBJ1-1; D is unresolved. Germline lookup yields CDR1 MRHNA and CDR2 SNTAGT. Trimming left V 6 bases short and J 0 bases short, with 8 bases between. The length of the CDR3 is 13 residues. The CDR3 is CASRKEMNTEAFF. In DNA, the CDR3 is TGTGCCAGCAGGAAAGAGATGAACACTGAAGCTTTCTTT.

This chain uses TRBV7-2 with TRBJ1-1; 7 bases agree with TRBD1. Trimming at V came to 5 bases and at J to 10 bases, leaving 7 bases not matched to a gene. This CDR3 contains 12 residues. The germline CDR1 and CDR2 sequences are SGHTA and FQGNSA. For the CDR3, the DNA is TGTGCCAGCAGCCTAGGGGGCCGGATAGCTTTCTTT. Its translation: CASSLGGRIAFF.